This entry lists 29 T cell receptor beta chains sequenced from one sample in a study of lymphopenia after photon versus proton radiotherapy. Only in-frame clones appear in the TCRdb table, and some are missing; sequencing was by immunoSEQ multiplex PCR. Of 39,000 or so clones in the sample, 90% to 95% were seen once. The sample was peripheral blood, taken from a patient treated with photon-based radiotherapy. Receptors originate from a man in his fifties or sixties with cholangiocarcinoma.

This chain connects TRBV4-3 to TRBJ2-1; the D gene is possibly TRBD1 (5 bases). The germline CDR1 and CDR2 sequences are LGHNA and YSLEER. The CDR3 covers 18 residues. Trimming took 2 bases from V and 0 from J, leaving 17 bases between them. For the CDR3, the DNA is TGCGCCAGCAGCCAACTAGGGGCTAAGGGCCTCTCCTACAATGAGCAGTTCTTC. This translates into CASSQLGAKGLSYNEQFF.

This sequence joins TRBV11-3 and TRBJ2-7; 8 nucleotides line up with TRBD1. CDR1 and CDR2 from the germline V gene are SGHNT and YENEEA. There are 14 residues in the CDR3. The V segment lost 6 bases and the J segment 1 base; nucleotides outside the gene matches: 5. The CDR3 region is CASRGRTGSYEQYF. CDR3 nucleotide sequence: TGTGCCAGCAGGGGAAGGACAGGGTCCTACGAGCAGTACTTC. The full variable domain, in which reference TRBV11-3 and TRBJ2-7 provide the parts outside the CDR3, is EAGVVQSPRYKIIEKKQPVAFWCNPISGHNTLYWYLQNLGQGPELLIRYENEEAVDDSQLPKDRFSAERLKGVDSTLKIQPAELGDSAVYLCASRGRTGSYEQYFGPGTRLTVT.

The genes are TRBV11-3 and TRBJ2-3, with D perhaps matching TRBD1 or TRBD2 (5 bases each). This CDR3 is 15 amino acids long. Trimming left V 0 bases short and J 7 bases short, with 14 bases between. Germline-derived CDR1 and CDR2 are SGHNT and YENEEA. The CDR3 DNA sequence: TGTGCCAGCAGCTTAGATGGGGGACCGGCTTATACGCAGTATTTT. As protein: CASSLDGGPAYTQYF. The variable domain in full, with the rest retrieved from reference TRBV11-3 and TRBJ2-3, is EAGVVQSPRYKIIEKKQPVAFWCNPISGHNTLYWYLQNLGQGPELLIRYENEEAVDDSQLPKDRFSAERLKGVDSTLKIQPAELGDSAVYLCASSLDGGPAYTQYFGPGTRLTVL.

The V gene is TRBV6-1, the J gene TRBJ2-7; TRBD2 matches 7 bases. V shed 4 bases, J shed 7 bases, and the junction held 7 bases outside the gene matches. The CDR3 sequence is 13 residues long. CDR1 MNHNS and CDR2 SASEGT come from the germline V gene. In nucleotides, the CDR3 is TGTGCCAGCAGTGCCGGGATGGGAGGGGAGCAGTACTTC. Translated, it gives CASSAGMGGEQYF.

V gene TRBV12-5 combines with J gene TRBJ2-7, with D possibly being TRBD1 (6 bases). The CDR3 loop spans 17 amino acids. Looked up from germline, CDR1 is LGHNT and CDR2 is FRNRAP. The ends were cut back, 1 base at V and 0 bases at J, with 16 bases in the middle. The CDR3 DNA is TGTGCTAGTGGTTTGGCCCGGGACACCATGAGCTCCTACGAGCAGTACTTC. Protein: CASGLARDTMSSYEQYF. The entire variable domain, with the rest obtained from reference TRBV12-5 and TRBJ2-7, is as follows: DARVTQTPRHKVTEMGQEVTMRCQPILGHNTVFWYRQTMMQGLELLAYFRNRAPLDDSGMPKDRFSAEMPDATLATLKIQPSEPRDSAVYFCASGLARDTMSSYEQYFGPGTRLTVT.

CDR3 loop: CASRQGLEDTEAFF. The CDR3, as DNA: TGTGCCAGTAGACAGGGTTTGGAGGACACTGAAGCTTTCTTT. The chain joins TRBV19 to TRBJ1-1, with D tentatively TRBD1 (6 bases). V gave up 6 bases and J gave up 3 bases, with 14 bases separating them. Germline V gene sequence: CDR1 LNHDA, CDR2 SQIVND (reference sequence). This CDR3 has 14 residues. Variable domain in full (rest from reference TRBV19 and TRBJ1-1): DGGITQSPKYLFRKEGQNVTLSCEQNLNHDAMYWYRQDPGQGLRLIYYSQIVNDFQKGDIAEGYSVSREKKESFPLTVTSAQKNPTAFYLCASRQGLEDTEAFFGQGTRLTVV.

The V call is TRBV28, the J call TRBJ1-5; D remains ambiguous. From germline, CDR1 is MDHEN and CDR2 SYDVKM. This CDR3 spans 12 amino acids. The germline V and J ends were trimmed by 3 bases and 6 bases, with 6 bases remaining between them. The CDR3: CASSLTRQPQHF. CDR3 sequence (DNA): TGTGCCAGCAGTTTGACGCGTCAGCCCCAGCATTTT. Filled out from reference TRBV28 and TRBJ1-5, the complete variable domain reads DVKVTQSSRYLVKRTGEKVFLECVQDMDHENMFWYRQDPGLGLRLIYFSYDVKMKEKGDIPEGYSVSREKKERFSLILESASTNQTSMYLCASSLTRQPQHFGDGTRLSIL.

The chain employs TRBV2 and TRBJ2-2; D unclear. CDR1 SNHLY and CDR2 FYNNEI come from the germline V gene. The germline V and J ends were trimmed by 11 bases and 5 bases, with 21 bases remaining between them. This CDR3 has 15 residues. CDR3 bases: TGTGCCTCCCGAATGCCTGGTCGCGAAACCGGGGAGCTGTTTTTT. It specifies CASRMPGRETGELFF.

The chain uses TRBV15 and TRBJ2-7; possible D gene TRBD1, 6 bases. Deletions cut 5 bases from V and 3 bases from J, with 14 bases between. The CDR3 sequence is 14 residues long. CDR1 and CDR2 from the germline V gene are LNHNV and YYDKDF (reference sequence). The CDR3 sequence: CATSPRTAIYEQYF. CDR3 DNA sequence: TGTGCCACCAGCCCTCGGACAGCCATCTACGAGCAGTACTTC. The full variable domain, with the rest looked up from reference TRBV15 and TRBJ2-7, is DAMVIQNPRYQVTQFGKPVTLSCSQTLNHNVMYWYQQKSSQAPKLLFHYYDKDFNNEADTPDNFQSRRPNTSFCFLDIRSPGLGDTAMYLCATSPRTAIYEQYFGPGTRLTVT.

This clone is a singleton in its sample. J is TRBJ2-1 and V is TRBV4-1; TRBD1 or TRBD2 may be the D gene (5 bases each). The germline V gene has CDR1 MGHRA and CDR2 YSYEKL. Deletions cut 0 bases from V and 0 bases from J, with 15 bases between. The CDR3 has 18 amino acids. The CDR3 DNA follows: TGCGCCAGCAGCCAAGATTCTTTCCCCGGGGCCTCCTACAATGAGCAGTTCTTC. Translation gives CASSQDSFPGASYNEQFF.

The J gene is TRBJ2-1, the V gene TRBV5-1; D might be TRBD1 or TRBD2, each matching 5 bases. Per the germline V gene, CDR1 is SGHRS and CDR2 is YFSETQ. This CDR3 comprises 15 residues. Trimming removed 0 bases at V and 0 bases at J, with 7 bases between. CDR3 loop: CASSLGGSSYNEQFF. The CDR3 nucleotides are TGCGCCAGCAGCTTGGGGGGGAGCTCCTACAATGAGCAGTTCTTC.

This sequence joins TRBV6-6 and TRBJ2-1, with 10 bases aligning to TRBD2. CDR3 length: 15 residues. The V and J ends lost 2 bases and 5 bases, in that order; junction bases with no gene match: 3. Germline V gene sequence: CDR1 MNHNY, CDR2 SVGAGI (reference sequence). CDR3 sequence reads: CASSYPSGRNNEQFF. CDR3 nucleotides: TGTGCCAGCAGTTACCCTAGCGGGAGAAACAATGAGCAGTTCTTC.

V is TRBV9 and J is TRBJ2-1; 7 bases fit TRBD2. Germline V gene data show CDR1 as SGDLS and CDR2 as YYNGEE. V dropped 4 bases and J dropped 4; count of bases not matched to a gene: 8. This CDR3 spans 15 amino acids. In nucleotides, the CDR3 is TGTGCCAGCAGCCCCCGCCTAGCGGAGTACAATGAGCAGTTCTTC. Translation: CASSPRLAEYNEQFF. Full variable domain (remainder filled in from reference TRBV9 and TRBJ2-1): DSGVTQTPKHLITATGQRVTLRCSPRSGDLSVYWYQQSLDQGLQFLIQYYNGEERAKGNILERFSAQQFPDLHSELNLSSLELGDSALYFCASSPRLAEYNEQFFGPGTRLTVL.

The rearrangement joins TRBV7-9 to TRBJ1-5, with unresolved D. The germline V gene has CDR1 SEHNR and CDR2 FQNEAQ (reference sequence). This CDR3 has 13 amino acids. The V gene lost 1 base and the J gene lost 7 bases, with 8 bases spanning the gap. CDR3 loop: CASSLGTEQPQHF. DNA of the CDR3: TGTGCCAGCAGCTTAGGGACTGAGCAGCCCCAGCATTTT.

The CDR3 coding sequence is TGTGCCAGCAGCTTGGAACTGGAGGGACTCAAGACCCAGTACTTC. Amino acids: CASSLELEGLKTQYF. This sequence joins TRBV5-6 and TRBJ2-5; tentatively, D is TRBD2 (6 bases). This CDR3 region has 15 residues. Between the trimmed V and J ends, which lost 0 bases and 6 bases, there was a span of 15 bases. CDR1 is SGHDT and CDR2 is YYEEEE in the germline V gene.

The J gene is TRBJ2-1, the V gene TRBV4-2, with D perhaps being TRBD1 or TRBD2 (5 bases each). The CDR3 covers 15 residues. V lost 1 base and J lost 5, with 12 bases in between. Per the germline V gene, CDR1 is LGHNA and CDR2 is YNFKEQ. CDR3 bases: TGTGCCAGCAGCCAAGGGGGGTGGTCTGACAATGAGCAGTTCTTC. Protein product: CASSQGGWSDNEQFF.

V usage is TRBV4-2 and J usage is TRBJ2-1, with TRBD2 identical over 8 bases. V lost 1 base, J lost 15 bases, and 2 bases stayed unmatched. Per germline, CDR1 LGHNA and CDR2 YNFKEQ. The length of the CDR3 is 11 residues. The CDR3 spells CASSQGLARFF. In DNA form, the CDR3 reads TGTGCCAGCAGCCAAGGACTAGCGAGGTTCTTC.

Points on this clone: Germline and junction disagree at one end, which may indicate a read error. V gene TRBV6-6 combines with J gene TRBJ1-1; the match to TRBD1 covers 7 bases. Germline lookup yields CDR1 MNHNY and CDR2 SVGAGI (reference sequence). The CDR3 totals 15 residues. As DNA, the CDR3 is TGTGCCAGCAGTGACTCCGGGACAGCGAACACTGAAGCTTTCTTT. It encodes CASSDSGTANTEAFF.

The rearrangement joins TRBV6-1 to TRBJ2-5; D gene uncertain. The CDR3 totals 16 residues. CDR1 is MNHNS and CDR2 is SASEGT in the germline V gene. V was trimmed by 3 bases and J by 1 base, leaving 15 bases between them. CDR3 bases: TGTGCCAGCAGTGACGTTCTCTGGGCAGCCCAAGAGACCCAGTACTTC. As protein: CASSDVLWAAQETQYF.

V usage is TRBV18 and J usage is TRBJ2-5, with 7 nucleotides matching TRBD1. The last part of the DNA fits TRBJ2-7 better; the J call may be wrong. In germline, CDR1 is KGHSH, CDR2 LQKENI. The CDR3 length is 14 residues. The CDR3 DNA is TGTGCCAGCTCACTGGGACAGTTTTCCTACGAGCAGTACTTC. It encodes CASSLGQFSYEQYF.

The chain joins TRBV5-5 to TRBJ2-5; D is unclear. V dropped 4 bases and J dropped 7 bases, with 14 bases sitting between them. The CDR3 contains 13 residues. Germline V gene data show CDR1 as SGHKS and CDR2 as YYEKEE (reference sequence). In DNA, the CDR3 is TGTGCCAGCAGCCAGGACGTCCCAGGGACCCAGTACTTC. Translated: CASSQDVPGTQYF. Full variable domain (remainder filled in from reference TRBV5-5 and TRBJ2-5): DAGVTQSPTHLIKTRGQQVTLRCSPISGHKSVSWYQQVLGQGPQFIFQYYEKEERGRGNFPDRFSARQFPNYSSELNVNALLLGDSALYLCASSQDVPGTQYFGPGTRLLVL.

The chain joins TRBV11-2 to TRBJ2-3; D gene ambiguous. The CDR3 is 15 amino acids. Germline V gives CDR1 SGHAT, CDR2 FQNNGV. Trimming removed 0 bases at V and 0 bases at J, with 7 bases between. The CDR3 reads CASSLEFLSTDTQYF. The CDR3, as DNA: TGTGCCAGCAGCTTAGAGTTTCTGAGCACAGATACGCAGTATTTT.

This clone occurred a few times. The sample has other DNA sequences that encode this CDR3 too. The chain is built from TRBV18 and TRBJ2-5; 10 bases align to TRBD2. The V gene's germline CDR1 is KGHSH and CDR2 LQKENI. The CDR3 extends over 15 amino acids. V lost 2 bases to trimming and J lost 1 base; unmatched junction nucleotides: 1. This chain's CDR3 is CASSPLAGGQETQYF. The CDR3 region has the DNA TGTGCCAGCTCACCATTAGCGGGAGGCCAAGAGACCCAGTACTTC.

This clone was recorded only once. V is TRBV5-8 and J is TRBJ2-1; the D is unclear. V lost 1 base, J lost 5 bases, and 10 bases lay in between. The CDR3 is made up of 14 amino acids. Germline V gene sequence: CDR1 SGHTS, CDR2 YDEGEE. The CDR3 nucleotides read TGTGCCAGCAGCTTGTTATCCCGAAACAATGAGCAGTTCTTC. Translated, it gives CASSLLSRNNEQFF. The full variable domain, completed using reference TRBV5-8 and TRBJ2-1, is EAGVTQSPTHLIKTRGQQATLRCSPISGHTSVYWYQQALGLGLQFLLWYDEGEERNRGNFPPRFSGRQFPNYSSELNVNALELEDSALYLCASSLLSRNNEQFFGPGTRLTVL.

The chain has TRBV10-1 and TRBJ2-3; D is perhaps TRBD1 (6 bases). V was trimmed by 2 bases and J by 5 bases, leaving 11 bases between them. The CDR3 totals 14 residues. Per germline, CDR1 WNHNN and CDR2 SYGVQD (reference sequence). DNA of the CDR3: TGCGCCAGCAGTGAGGGCTACAGGGTAGATACGCAGTATTTT. Translation gives CASSEGYRVDTQYF.

V gene TRBV5-1 combines with J gene TRBJ2-3; D not certain. V was cut by 4 bases and J by 2 bases, with 14 bases left in between. Germline V gene lookup returns CDR1 SGHRS and CDR2 YFSETQ. This CDR3 is built from 15 residues. This CDR3 reads CASSLEPATTDTQYF. The CDR3 DNA reads as TGCGCCAGCAGCCTGGAGCCCGCCACCACAGATACGCAGTATTTT. The whole variable domain, remainder taken from reference TRBV5-1 and TRBJ2-3, is KAGVTQTPRYLIKTRGQQVTLSCSPISGHRSVSWYQQTPGQGLQFLFEYFSETQRNKGNFPGRFSGRQFSNSRSEMNVSTLELGDSALYLCASSLEPATTDTQYFGPGTRLTVL.

This sequence joins TRBV19 and TRBJ2-7; 7 bases match TRBD2. This CDR3 spans 14 amino acids. The germline V gene has CDR1 LNHDA and CDR2 SQIVND (reference sequence). V lost 0 bases and J lost 5; bases outside the gene matches: 4. CDR3 region: CASSIDGRADEQYF. The CDR3 nucleotides are TGTGCCAGTAGTATAGATGGGAGGGCCGACGAGCAGTACTTC.

The V and J genes are TRBV9 and TRBJ1-4; D ambiguous. V was trimmed by 4 bases and J by 6 bases, leaving 19 bases between them. This CDR3 is built from 16 residues. Germline V lookup: CDR1 SGDLS, CDR2 YYNGEE. CDR3 protein: CASSPPYAGGDEKLFF. CDR3 coding DNA: TGTGCCAGCAGCCCCCCATACGCAGGAGGAGATGAAAAACTGTTTTTT.

The chain is built from TRBV7-9 and TRBJ2-7, with D perhaps matching TRBD2 (6 bases). CDR1 and CDR2 (germline): SEHNR, FQNEAQ (reference sequence). The CDR3 is 15 residues long. Trimming took off 3 bases at V and 0 bases at J, with 12 bases between the two ends. The CDR3 loop is CASSFASARSYEQYF. CDR3 DNA: TGTGCCAGCAGCTTTGCTAGCGCCCGCTCCTACGAGCAGTACTTC.